This T cell receptor (beta chain) stems from a study of regulatory T cells in long-lasting Graves disease. The wider study: For a period under 3 months, newly diagnosed Graves' patients had taken antithyroid drugs. General observations from the study: Gene preferences differed: TRBV28, TRBJ1-2, TRBJ2-5 in persistent cases.

To make TCR beta libraries, researchers used iRepertoire HTBI primers and Arm-PCR of CDR3 regions. Per the study methods: Across all samples, approximately 64 TRBV segments and 14 TRBJ segments were identified. MiXCR, run by TCRdb on the multiplex PCR reads, gives a single entry per CDR3 protein. TCRdb, not the original authors, processed these V and J calls. There are about 380,000 distinct CDR3 sequences in the sample; less than 20% occur only once, and 20% to 25% lies in the top ten. Trimming cost V 7 bases and J 3 bases; bases outside gene matches: 11. This CDR3 region has 14 residues. Germline CDR1 is SQVTM and CDR2 is ANQGSEA. Time point indicated: newly diagnosed GD, antithyroid drugs for less than 3 months. RNA from PBMCs was the source of the TCR library. As to this clonotype: Antigen: not known.

The gene calls are TRBV29-1 and TRBJ1-2, with 7 positions matching TRBD1. The receptor was isolated from a female donor with Graves disease. The material sequenced was peripheral blood mononuclear cells (PBMCs), taken at new diagnosis, from a patient treated with antithyroid drugs. CDR3 nucleotide sequence: TGCAGCGCTGCCGAACTAGGGACAGACTATGGCTACACCTTC. Its translation: CSAAELGTDYGYTF.